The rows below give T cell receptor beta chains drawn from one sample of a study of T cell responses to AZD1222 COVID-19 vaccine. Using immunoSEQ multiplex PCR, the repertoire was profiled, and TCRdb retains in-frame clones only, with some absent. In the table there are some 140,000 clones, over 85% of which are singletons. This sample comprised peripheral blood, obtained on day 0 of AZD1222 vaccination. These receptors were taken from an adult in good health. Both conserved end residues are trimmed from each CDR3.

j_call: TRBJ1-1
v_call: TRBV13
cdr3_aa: ASSLDMGNWATEAF

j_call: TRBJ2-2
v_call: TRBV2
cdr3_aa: ASSGDRSTGELF

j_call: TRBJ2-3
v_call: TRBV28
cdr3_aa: ASGVGKAFTDTQY

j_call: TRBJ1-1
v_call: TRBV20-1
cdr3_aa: SAQWGSEAF

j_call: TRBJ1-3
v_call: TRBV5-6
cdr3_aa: ASSFRGNTIY

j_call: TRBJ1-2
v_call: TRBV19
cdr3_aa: ASRGQPPLDYGYT

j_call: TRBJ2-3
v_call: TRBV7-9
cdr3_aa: ASSPSGTDTQY

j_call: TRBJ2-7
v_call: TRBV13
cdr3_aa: ASSPGLRTYEQY

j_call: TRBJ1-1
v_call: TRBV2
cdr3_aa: ASSEGLNTEAF

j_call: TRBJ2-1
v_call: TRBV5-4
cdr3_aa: ASSSSGRAHEQF

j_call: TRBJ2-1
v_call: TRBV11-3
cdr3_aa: ASSLDLGRGEQF

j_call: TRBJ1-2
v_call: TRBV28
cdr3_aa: ASRLSGPGGGYT

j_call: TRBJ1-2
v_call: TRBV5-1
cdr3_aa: ASSLVTTGINYGYT

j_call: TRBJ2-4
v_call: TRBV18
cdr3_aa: ASSQDSSIQY

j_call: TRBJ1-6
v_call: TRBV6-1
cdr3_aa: ASSEGAVASPLH

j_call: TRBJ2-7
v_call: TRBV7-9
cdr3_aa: ASSHTGPYEQY

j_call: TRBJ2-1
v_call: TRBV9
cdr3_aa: ASSVEVGPPYNEQF

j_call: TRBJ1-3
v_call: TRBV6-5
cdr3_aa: ASSTDALGNTIY

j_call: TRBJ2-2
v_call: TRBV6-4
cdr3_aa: ASTKLAGESPFTNTGELF

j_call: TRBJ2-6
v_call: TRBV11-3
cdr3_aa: ASALSGANVLT

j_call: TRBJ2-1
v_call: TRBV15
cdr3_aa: ATRAISGINNNEQF

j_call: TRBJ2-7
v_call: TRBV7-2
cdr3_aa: ASSPLTGQPYEQY

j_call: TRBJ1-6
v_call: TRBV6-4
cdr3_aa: ASSDGGFNSPLH

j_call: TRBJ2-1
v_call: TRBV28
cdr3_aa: ASSPQRSSYNEQF

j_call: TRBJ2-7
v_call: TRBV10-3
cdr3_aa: AIGTGYEQY

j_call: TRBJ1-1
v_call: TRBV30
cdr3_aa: AWSRARMNTEAF

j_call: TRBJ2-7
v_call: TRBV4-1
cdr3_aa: ASSQKGEAYEQY